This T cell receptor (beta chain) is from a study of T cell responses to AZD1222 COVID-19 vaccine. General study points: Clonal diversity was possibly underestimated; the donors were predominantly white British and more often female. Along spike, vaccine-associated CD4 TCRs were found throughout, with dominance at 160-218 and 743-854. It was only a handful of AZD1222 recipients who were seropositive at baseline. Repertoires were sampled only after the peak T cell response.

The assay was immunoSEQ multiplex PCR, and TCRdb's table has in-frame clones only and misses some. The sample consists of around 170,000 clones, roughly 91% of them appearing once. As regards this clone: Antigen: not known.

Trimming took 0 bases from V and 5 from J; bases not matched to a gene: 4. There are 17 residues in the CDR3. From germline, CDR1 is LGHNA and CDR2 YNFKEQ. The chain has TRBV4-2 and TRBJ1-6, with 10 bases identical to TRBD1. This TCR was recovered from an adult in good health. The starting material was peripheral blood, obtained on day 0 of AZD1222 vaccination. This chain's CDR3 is CASSQEWTGGNNSPLHF. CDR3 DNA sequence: TGTGCCAGCAGCCAAGAATGGACAGGGGGGAATAATTCACCCCTCCACTTT.